The 2 T cell receptor beta chains reported below all come from one sample, sequenced in a study of identical twins. TCRdb called the 5' RACE reads again in MiXCR, with one record for every CDR3 protein. The table records hundreds of thousands of distinct CDR3 sequences, 18% of them present only once. In addition, the sample was reused for a study of T cells expressing NK-cell markers.

Sequenced sample: PBMCs. Receptors originate from a woman aged 18-29 years in good health.

This chain joins TRBV3-1 and TRBJ2-7, with D hard to call. Germline V gene data show CDR1 as LGHDT and CDR2 as YNNKEL (reference sequence). V shed 3 bases and J shed 2 bases, with 17 bases lying between them. This CDR3 region has 16 residues. In DNA, the CDR3 is TGTGCCAGCAGCCAGTTATCGACTTCCTTCCCCTACGAGCAGTACTTC. Protein sequence: CASSQLSTSFPYEQYF.

This clonotype was seen more than once but under ten times. The chain links TRBV20-1 to TRBJ2-1; 10 nucleotides line up with TRBD2. The CDR3 totals 17 residues. Germline V gene sequence: CDR1 DFQATT, CDR2 SNEGSKA (reference sequence). The V gene end was trimmed by 3 bases and the J gene end by 11 bases; junction bases not matched to a gene: 19. As DNA, the CDR3 is TGCAGTGCTAGGGCCCTCAGCGGGGGGGCCGCCGATCCTAAGCAGTTCTTC. This encodes CSARALSGGAADPKQFF.